This TCR beta chain was sequenced in a study of response to subunit inactivated influenza vaccine. Study-wide results and caveats: Authors suggested seasonal influenza vaccinations each recruit few new T cells.

TCRdb itself ran the RT-PCR reads through MiXCR, one entry per CDR3 protein. The table records about 780,000 distinct CDR3 sequences, approximately 17% of them present only once. As regards this clonotype: The antigen remains undetermined.

This CDR3 contains 16 residues. V lost 1 base and J lost 9; bases outside the gene matches: 12. The germline V gene has CDR1 SGHTA and CDR2 FQGNSA. Sample: PBMCs from blood, taken approximately 5 days after vaccination. This TCR came from a man aged 50 to 59 who received an inactivated influenza vaccine. The rearrangement joins TRBV7-2 to TRBJ2-1, with TRBD2 matching 7 bases. The CDR3 protein is CASSLVAGEGYFEQFF. CDR3 in DNA: TGTGCCAGCAGCTTAGTGGCGGGAGAGGGGTATTTTGAGCAGTTCTTC.